This record covers a single TCR beta chain. The antigen is undetermined. Generated by immunoSEQ multiplex PCR, the TCRdb table keeps only in-frame clones and is missing some. The sample has about 22,000 clones; about 68% are singletons. Sequencing was preceded by expansion of antigen-specific CD4+ T cells with viral peptide pools in the ViraFEST assay. With approximately 10 days of culture completed, CD4+ T cells were isolated. People in the vaccine group had not been infected with SARS-CoV-2 before, and their nucleocapsid antibodies were negative. Culturing of a few million PBMC per well took place with about 9.4 IU/ml IL-2 and around 10 ug/ml peptides. Cultures received IL-2 medium that replaced half the medium on days 3 and 7. This sample is part of a study of vaccination effects on CD4 cells after COVID-19. General study points: Vaccine- and infection-induced clones showed marked clonal contraction late following vaccination.

Germline CDR1 and CDR2: LGHNA and YNFKEQ. This CDR3 spans 13 amino acids. With 2 bases removed from V and 3 bases from J, the gap between germline ends came to 7 bases. The chain couples TRBV4-2 to TRBJ1-1; the D gene is possibly TRBD1 (5 bases). This clonotype originated in a human donor who received a COVID-19 vaccine. The sample consisted of CD4+ T cells from PBMCs cultured with HCoV-NL63 spike peptides, taken before COVID-19 vaccination. The CDR3 here is CASSQRDDTEAFF. The CDR3 region has the DNA TGTGCCAGCAGCCAACGGGACGACACTGAAGCTTTCTTT.